This TCR beta chain was recorded in a study of blood T cell repertoires in COVID-19. Original processing methods: Amplification of reference gene primers was used by the study to estimate nucleated cell counts. The repertoire was sequenced with immunoSEQ multiplex PCR; TCRdb's copy has only in-frame clones and lacks some. V and J calls and clone size follow that table, whereas D and trimming were derived from the DNA. The table shows 85,000 to 100,000 clones, with roughly 76% occurring only once. The sequenced material came from peripheral blood. This clonotype was sampled from an elderly man with COVID-19, enrolled during active disease.

CDR3 in DNA: TGTGCCACGTCGCGCAGGGGTAATGAAAAACTGTTTTTT. This sequence encodes CATSRRGNEKLFF. V usage is TRBV21-1 and J usage is TRBJ1-4; the table's D call, TRBD1, was not checked against the DNA. TRBV21-1 is a pseudogene. CDR3 length: 13 residues.